These 12 T cell receptor beta chains share one sample of origin, sequenced in a study of blood T cell repertoires in COVID-19. The protocol was immunoSEQ multiplex PCR, while the TCRdb copy is restricted to in-frame clones and leaves out a portion. This table has roughly 300,000 clones, around four fifths appearing once. The source material was peripheral blood. These receptors all come from a woman aged 50 to 65 with acute or convalescent COVID-19.

The J gene is TRBJ2-1, the V gene TRBV7-9; D perhaps matches TRBD1 (6 bases). V was trimmed by 5 bases and J by 6 bases, leaving 11 bases between them. This CDR3 region has 13 residues. CDR1 and CDR2 from the germline V gene are SEHNR and FQNEAQ (reference sequence). CDR3 region: CASSTGQFNEQFF. The CDR3 DNA reads TGTGCCAGCAGCACCGGACAGTTCAATGAGCAGTTCTTC.

V gene TRBV6-5 combines with J gene TRBJ1-1; maybe TRBD1 (5 bases). The ends were cut back, 0 bases at V and 4 bases at J, with 12 bases in the middle. The germline V gene has CDR1 MNHEY and CDR2 SVGAGI. The CDR3 loop spans 15 amino acids. DNA for the CDR3: TGTGCCAGCAGTTACTCAGGGGTGTGGACCACTGAAGCTTTCTTT. Residues: CASSYSGVWTTEAFF.

The chain combines TRBV15 with TRBJ1-5, with a weak D call TRBD1 (5 bases). V dropped 1 base and J dropped 5 bases, with 9 bases sitting between them. The length of the CDR3 is 14 residues. Germline-derived CDR1 and CDR2 are LNHNV and YYDKDF (reference sequence). The CDR3 reads CATSRVGGDQPQHF. Here the CDR3 DNA reads TGTGCCACCAGCAGAGTAGGAGGGGATCAGCCCCAGCATTTT.

The gene calls are TRBV30 and TRBJ1-1; no reliable D call. Germline CDR1 GTSNPN, CDR2 SVGIG (reference sequence). The CDR3 loop spans 14 amino acids. The CDR3 protein is CAGGRSSMATEAFF. The CDR3, as DNA: TGTGCTGGAGGCCGGTCAAGTATGGCCACTGAAGCTTTCTTT.

CDR3 sequence: CASSLGGYYGYTF. In DNA, the CDR3 is TGTGCCAGCAGCTTAGGAGGGTACTATGGCTACACCTTC. V and J are TRBV11-2 and TRBJ1-2; D unresolved. Trimming pared 1 base from V and 3 bases from J, leaving 6 bases between. The germline gives CDR1 SGHAT, CDR2 FQNNGV. This CDR3 has 13 residues.

The chain has TRBV16 and TRBJ1-2; 10 bases fit TRBD1. Germline CDR1 is KGHSY and CDR2 is FQNENV. There are 15 residues in the CDR3. The ends lost 0 bases at V and 7 bases at J; junction bases unmatched: 5. The CDR3 DNA reads as TGTGCCAGCAGCCAATCTGGGACAGGGGATTCTGGCTACACCTTC. Protein product: CASSQSGTGDSGYTF.

The V call is TRBV7-8, the J call TRBJ2-7; TRBD1 agrees at 7 bases. With 4 bases clipped from V and 4 bases from J, the junction kept 4 bases outside the gene matches. This CDR3 region has 13 residues. Germline assignment: CDR1 SGHVS and CDR2 FQNEAQ. The CDR3 sequence: CASSSGQPYEQYV. In DNA, the CDR3 is TGTGCCAGCAGCTCGGGACAGCCTTACGAGCAGTACGTC.

The gene calls are TRBV23-1 and TRBJ2-7, with 7 bases that match TRBD1. TRBV23-1 is labeled an ORF, and its function is uncertain. The CDR3 length is 14 residues. Unmatched junction bases numbered 4, after V lost 3 bases and J lost 2 bases. The CDR3 DNA sequence: TGCGCCAGCAGTCACCACAGGGGTACCTACGAGCAGTACGTC. The encoded protein is CASSHHRGTYEQYV.

The rearrangement joins TRBV9 to TRBJ2-2; TRBD2 agrees at 11 bases. The germline V gene has CDR1 SGDLS and CDR2 YYNGEE. V shed 0 bases, J shed 6 bases, and the junction held 7 bases outside the gene matches. The CDR3 contains 17 residues. CDR3 region: CASSVGLAGGEAGELFF. DNA for the CDR3: TGTGCCAGCAGCGTAGGTCTAGCGGGAGGCGAGGCCGGGGAGCTGTTTTTT.

V is TRBV29-1 and J is TRBJ1-1; D is possibly TRBD1 (5 bases). Germline-derived CDR1 and CDR2 are SQVTM and ANQGSEA. This CDR3 has 13 residues. V was shortened by 7 bases and J by 0 bases, with 12 bases between the two germline ends. The CDR3 sequence: CSARQNLNTEAFF. The CDR3 DNA is TGCAGCGCCCGACAGAACTTGAACACTGAAGCTTTCTTT.

The rearrangement joins TRBV10-3 to TRBJ2-7; 8 bases agree with TRBD1. CDR3 length: 14 residues. With V trimmed by 6 bases and J by 2 bases, 6 bases remained unmatched. CDR1 and CDR2 from the germline V gene are ENHRY and SYGVKD. The CDR3, as DNA: TGTGCCATCAGCGGGGGACAGGAGACCTACGAGCAGTACGTC. Its translation is CAISGGQETYEQYV.

The sample holds a few counts of this clone. The same CDR3 arises from other DNA sequences in this sample as well. The chain joins TRBV7-9 to TRBJ2-1, with a possible D match to TRBD1 (6 bases). There are 14 residues in the CDR3. V lost 1 base to trimming and J lost 4 bases, with 8 bases between them. Germline CDR1 reads SEHNR; CDR2 reads FQNEAQ (reference sequence). CDR3 sequence: CASSLGTVYNEQFF. The CDR3, as DNA: TGTGCCAGCAGCTTAGGGACAGTGTACAATGAGCAGTTCTTC.